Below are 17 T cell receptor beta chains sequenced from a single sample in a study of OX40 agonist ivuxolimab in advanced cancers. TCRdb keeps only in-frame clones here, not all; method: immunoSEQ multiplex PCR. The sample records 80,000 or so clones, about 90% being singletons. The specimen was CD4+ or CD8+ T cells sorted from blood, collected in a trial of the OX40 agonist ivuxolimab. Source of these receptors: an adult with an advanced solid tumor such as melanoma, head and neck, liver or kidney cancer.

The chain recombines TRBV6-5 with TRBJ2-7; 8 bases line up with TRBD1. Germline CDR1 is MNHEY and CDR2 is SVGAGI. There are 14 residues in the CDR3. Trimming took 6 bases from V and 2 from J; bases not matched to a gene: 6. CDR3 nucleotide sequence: TGTGCCAGCAGGATGGACAGGGTTACCTACGAGCAGTACTTC. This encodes CASRMDRVTYEQYF.

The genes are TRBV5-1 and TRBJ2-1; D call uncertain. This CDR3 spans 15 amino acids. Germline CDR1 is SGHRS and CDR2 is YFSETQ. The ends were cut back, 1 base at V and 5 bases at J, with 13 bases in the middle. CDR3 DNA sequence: TGCGCCAGCAGCTTGTTCGCGGCCGAGGACAATGAGCAGTTCTTC. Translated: CASSLFAAEDNEQFF.

CDR3 DNA sequence: TGTGCCAGCAGTTCTGCAGGGGGAGAGACCCAGTACTTC. This sequence encodes CASSSAGGETQYF. The chain has TRBV2 and TRBJ2-5, with 7 bases aligning to TRBD1. Per the germline V gene, CDR1 is SNHLY and CDR2 is FYNNEI. The CDR3 runs to 13 residues. J was trimmed by 4 bases and V by 5 bases; bases with no gene match: 4.

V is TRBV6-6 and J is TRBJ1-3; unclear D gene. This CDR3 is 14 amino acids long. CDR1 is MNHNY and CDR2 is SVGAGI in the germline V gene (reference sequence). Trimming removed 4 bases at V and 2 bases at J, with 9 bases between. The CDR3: CASSSLRAGNTIYF. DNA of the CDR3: TGTGCCAGCAGTTCCCTCAGAGCTGGAAACACCATATATTTT.

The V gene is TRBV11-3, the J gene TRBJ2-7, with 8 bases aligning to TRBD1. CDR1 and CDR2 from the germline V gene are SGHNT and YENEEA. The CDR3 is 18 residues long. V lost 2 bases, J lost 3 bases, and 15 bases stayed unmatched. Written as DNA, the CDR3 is TGTGCCAGCAGCTTACCGGGACAGGACACTGATGGGGACTACGAGCAGTACTTC. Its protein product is CASSLPGQDTDGDYEQYF. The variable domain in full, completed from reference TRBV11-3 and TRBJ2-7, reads EAGVVQSPRYKIIEKKQPVAFWCNPISGHNTLYWYLQNLGQGPELLIRYENEEAVDDSQLPKDRFSAERLKGVDSTLKIQPAELGDSAVYLCASSLPGQDTDGDYEQYFGPGTRLTVT.

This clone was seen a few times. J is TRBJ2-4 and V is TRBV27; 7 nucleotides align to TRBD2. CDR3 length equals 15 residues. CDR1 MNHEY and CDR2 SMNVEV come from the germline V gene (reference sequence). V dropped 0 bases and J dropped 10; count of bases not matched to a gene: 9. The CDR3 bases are TGTGCCAGCAGTTTATCCATCTCCCTGGGGGGGATTCAGTACTTC. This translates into CASSLSISLGGIQYF.

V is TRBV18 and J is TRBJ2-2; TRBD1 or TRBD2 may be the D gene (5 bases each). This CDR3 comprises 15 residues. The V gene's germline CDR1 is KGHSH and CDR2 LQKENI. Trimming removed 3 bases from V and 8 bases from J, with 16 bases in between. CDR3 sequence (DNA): TGTGCCAGCTCACCCGCCCGGGACGCCAAGGGGGAGCTGTTTTTT. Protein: CASSPARDAKGELFF.

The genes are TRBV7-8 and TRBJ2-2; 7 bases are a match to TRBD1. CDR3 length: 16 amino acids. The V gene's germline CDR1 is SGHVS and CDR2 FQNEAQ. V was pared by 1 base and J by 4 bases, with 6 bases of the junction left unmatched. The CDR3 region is CASSLVRGRGTGELFF. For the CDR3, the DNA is TGTGCCAGCAGCTTAGTAAGGGGGCGCGGCACCGGGGAGCTGTTTTTT.

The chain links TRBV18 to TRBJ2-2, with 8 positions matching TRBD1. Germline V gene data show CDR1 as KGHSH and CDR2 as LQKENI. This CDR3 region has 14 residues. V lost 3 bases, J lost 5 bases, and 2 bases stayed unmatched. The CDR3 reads CASSPDRATGELFF. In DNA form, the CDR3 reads TGTGCCAGCTCACCGGACAGGGCGACCGGGGAGCTGTTTTTT. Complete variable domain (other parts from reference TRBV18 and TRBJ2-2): NAGVMQNPRHLVRRRGQEARLRCSPMKGHSHVYWYRQLPEEGLKFMVYLQKENIIDESGMPKERFSAEFPKEGPSILRIQQVVRGDSAAYFCASSPDRATGELFFGEGSRLTVL.

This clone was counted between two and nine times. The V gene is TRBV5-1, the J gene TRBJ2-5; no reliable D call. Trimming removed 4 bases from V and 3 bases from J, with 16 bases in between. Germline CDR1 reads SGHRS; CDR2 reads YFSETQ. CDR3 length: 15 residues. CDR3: CASSNTARNEETQYF. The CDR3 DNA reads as TGCGCCAGCAGCAACACCGCTAGAAATGAAGAGACCCAGTACTTC.

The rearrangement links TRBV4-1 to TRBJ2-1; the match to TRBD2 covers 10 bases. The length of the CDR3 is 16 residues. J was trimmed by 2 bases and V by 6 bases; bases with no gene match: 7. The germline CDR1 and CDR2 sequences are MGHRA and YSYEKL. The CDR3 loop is CASSQWTSGTYNEQFF. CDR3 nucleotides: TGCGCCAGCAGTCAATGGACTAGCGGAACCTACAATGAGCAGTTCTTC.

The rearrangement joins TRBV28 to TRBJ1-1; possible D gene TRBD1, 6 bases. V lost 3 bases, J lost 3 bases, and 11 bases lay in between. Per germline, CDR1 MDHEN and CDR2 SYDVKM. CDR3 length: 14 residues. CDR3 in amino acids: CASSLWGGYTEAFF. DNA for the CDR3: TGTGCCAGCAGTTTGTGGGGGGGCTACACTGAAGCTTTCTTT.

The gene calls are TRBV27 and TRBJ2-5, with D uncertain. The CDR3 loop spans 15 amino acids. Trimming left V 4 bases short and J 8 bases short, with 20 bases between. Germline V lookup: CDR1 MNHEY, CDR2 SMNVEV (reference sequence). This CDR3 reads CASSSLRGKGPTQYF. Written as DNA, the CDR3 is TGTGCCAGCAGTTCCCTTCGAGGCAAGGGCCCCACCCAGTACTTC.

CDR3 DNA: TGTGCCAGCAGCCGCCGACAGGGGGAATTAGCCTACGAGCAGTACTTC. It translates to CASSRRQGELAYEQYF. This chain connects TRBV11-3 to TRBJ2-7; 9 bases agree with TRBD1. Germline V gene lookup returns CDR1 SGHNT and CDR2 YENEEA. CDR3 length: 16 amino acids. Trimming at V came to 5 bases and at J to 2 bases, leaving 10 bases not matched to a gene.

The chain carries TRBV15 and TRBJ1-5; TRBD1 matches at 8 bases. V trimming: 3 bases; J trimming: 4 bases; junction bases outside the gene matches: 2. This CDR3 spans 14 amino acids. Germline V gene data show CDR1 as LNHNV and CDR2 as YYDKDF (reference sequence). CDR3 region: CATSSTGGNQPQHF. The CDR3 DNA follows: TGTGCCACCAGCAGTACAGGGGGTAATCAGCCCCAGCATTTT.

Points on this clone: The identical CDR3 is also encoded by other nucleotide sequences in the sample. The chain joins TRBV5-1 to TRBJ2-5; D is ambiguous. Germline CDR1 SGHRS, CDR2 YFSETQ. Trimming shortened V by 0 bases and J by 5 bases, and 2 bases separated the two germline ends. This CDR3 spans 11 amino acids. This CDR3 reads CASSLDETQYF. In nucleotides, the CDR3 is TGCGCCAGCAGCTTGGATGAGACCCAGTACTTC.

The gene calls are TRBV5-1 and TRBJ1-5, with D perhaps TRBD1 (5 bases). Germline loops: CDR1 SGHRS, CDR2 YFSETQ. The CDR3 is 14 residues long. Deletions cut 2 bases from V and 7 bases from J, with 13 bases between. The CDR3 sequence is CASSLGSGGQPQHF. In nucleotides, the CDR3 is TGCGCCAGCAGCTTAGGGAGTGGGGGGCAGCCCCAGCATTTT.